This TCR beta chain was captured by sequencing in a study of cytomegalovirus exposure and HLA in healthy donors. Across the study: An earlier analysis found around 100 million unique TCR beta sequences from 150 million to 200 million T cells.

Study conclusions and caveats: Association of a missense DCLRE1C variant with TCR beta V- and J-gene trimming was reported in a later analysis.

The PCR was carried out with 60 Vbeta primers and 13 Jbeta primers. Authors' methods: Unique TCR beta chains totaled roughly 80 million in a later count, with approximately 11 million of them shared. The protocol was immunoSEQ multiplex PCR, while the TCRdb copy is restricted to in-frame clones and leaves out a portion. Clonal size and the V and J genes are those of that table, whereas D and trimming came from the DNA. The table has 100,000 or so clones, roughly 79% seen once. The CDR3 is 15 residues long. Trimming took off 4 bases at V and 1 base at J, with 11 bases between the two ends. Of note for this clone: Its antigen is undetermined.

The source of this sequence is a middle-aged man in good health and CMV-seronegative. Sequenced input: PBMCs. The chain links TRBV5-7 to TRBJ2-2; perhaps TRBD1 as D (6 bases). TRBV5-7 is reported as an ORF; its role is uncertain. CDR3: CASSTGKRNTGELFF. CDR3 DNA: TGTGCCAGCAGCACAGGGAAGAGGAACACCGGGGAGCTGTTTTTT.